This T cell receptor (beta chain) was sequenced in a study of T cell changes during pregnancy in multiple sclerosis. TCRdb keeps only in-frame clones here, not all; method: immunoSEQ multiplex PCR. The sample shows 69,000 or so clones, 85% to 95% of them seen only once. Germline V gene sequence: CDR1 LNHDA, CDR2 SQIVND (reference sequence). The ends lost 2 bases at V and 5 bases at J; junction bases unmatched: 14. The CDR3 consists of 18 residues. This sequence originates from a female donor in good health, enrolled as a control in a pregnancy study. Here the sequenced sample was peripheral blood, taken in the third trimester of pregnancy. V and J are TRBV19 and TRBJ1-4, with 7 nucleotides matching TRBD1. The CDR3 reads CASSIFRWDSGKNEKLFF. CDR3 bases: TGTGCCAGTAGTATATTTCGATGGGACAGCGGCAAAAATGAAAAACTGTTTTTT.